Listed below are T cell receptor beta chains from one sample, sequenced in a study of CD8 T cells in ankylosing spondylitis. TCRdb called the 5' RACE reads again in MiXCR, with one record for every CDR3 protein. The repertoire consists of 210,000 or so distinct CDR3 sequences, with less than 9.5% occurring once and the leading ten covering roughly 5%. Material for sequencing was blood, either unsorted or a sorted T cell fraction (not recorded which). All receptors derive from a female donor with ankylosing spondylitis or in good health (not recorded which). The conserved cysteine and the conserved F or W are not part of the CDR3 here. The D gene is left open where the match is weak.

cdr3_aa: ASSFRAPGKGEQY; v_call: TRBV28; j_call: TRBJ2-7; d_call: NA
cdr3_aa: SARRGGPSTDTQY; v_call: TRBV20-1; j_call: TRBJ2-3; d_call: NA
cdr3_aa: ASSPYSGRADTQY; v_call: TRBV6-1; j_call: TRBJ2-3; d_call: TRBD2
cdr3_aa: SATYQGGYEQY; v_call: TRBV20-1; j_call: TRBJ2-7; d_call: NA
cdr3_aa: ATRARLAGDIQY; v_call: TRBV24-1; j_call: TRBJ2-4; d_call: TRBD2
cdr3_aa: ASSQELGSGANVLT; v_call: TRBV3-1; j_call: TRBJ2-6; d_call: NA
cdr3_aa: AISEMGEQF; v_call: TRBV10-3; j_call: TRBJ2-1; d_call: NA
cdr3_aa: SVPTTAGGINTGELF; v_call: TRBV20-1; j_call: TRBJ2-2; d_call: TRBD2
cdr3_aa: AISSSSGRYEQY; v_call: TRBV10-3; j_call: TRBJ2-7; d_call: TRBD2
cdr3_aa: ASSLGTADGIQY; v_call: TRBV5-4; j_call: TRBJ2-4; d_call: NA
cdr3_aa: ASSPRGDVGTQY; v_call: TRBV19; j_call: TRBJ2-5; d_call: NA
cdr3_aa: ASSRIQDSGNTIY; v_call: TRBV12-3/TRBV12-4; j_call: TRBJ1-3; d_call: NA
cdr3_aa: ASSHSQRGLAF; v_call: TRBV12-3/TRBV12-4; j_call: TRBJ1-1; d_call: NA
cdr3_aa: ASSPDRAKNIQY; v_call: TRBV13; j_call: TRBJ2-4; d_call: NA
cdr3_aa: ASSQGGLLFEQF; v_call: TRBV4-3; j_call: TRBJ2-1; d_call: NA
cdr3_aa: ASSIPAGANVLT; v_call: TRBV19; j_call: TRBJ2-6; d_call: NA
cdr3_aa: ASKVGTGSYEQY; v_call: TRBV7-6; j_call: TRBJ2-7; d_call: TRBD1
cdr3_aa: ASSDRPRINSGNTIY; v_call: TRBV2; j_call: TRBJ1-3; d_call: NA
cdr3_aa: VSSDHRDGTDGYT; v_call: TRBV6-1; j_call: TRBJ1-2; d_call: NA
cdr3_aa: ASSTGLAGVSTDTQY; v_call: TRBV5-1; j_call: TRBJ2-3; d_call: TRBD2
cdr3_aa: ASSQVRTGPLVEQF; v_call: TRBV3-1; j_call: TRBJ2-1; d_call: TRBD1
cdr3_aa: SASRQGGLNTEAF; v_call: TRBV20-1; j_call: TRBJ1-1; d_call: TRBD1
cdr3_aa: SAPRQGASEQY; v_call: TRBV20-1; j_call: TRBJ2-7; d_call: TRBD1